This TCR beta chain was recorded in a study of CD8 T cells in Susac syndrome. This clonotype has just one count. Reverse transcription of about 0.45 to 1 ug RNA was performed with random hexamers. TCRdb reprocessed the immunoSEQ multiplex PCR reads via MiXCR and lists one record per CDR3 protein. The sample lists around 160,000 distinct CDR3 sequences; around 95% were seen once. Sample: CD4+ T cells from PBMCs. The TCR sequence derives from a human donor in good health.

As DNA, the CDR3 is TGTGCCAGCAGTCCAACCCCTCTCATTCCAAACTATGGCTACACCTTC. Its protein product is CASSPTPLIPNYGYTF. The V call is TRBV27, the J call TRBJ1-2; D unclear. Trimming removed 5 bases at V and 2 bases at J, with 18 bases between. The germline V gene has CDR1 MNHEY and CDR2 SMNVEV (reference sequence). This CDR3 contains 16 residues.